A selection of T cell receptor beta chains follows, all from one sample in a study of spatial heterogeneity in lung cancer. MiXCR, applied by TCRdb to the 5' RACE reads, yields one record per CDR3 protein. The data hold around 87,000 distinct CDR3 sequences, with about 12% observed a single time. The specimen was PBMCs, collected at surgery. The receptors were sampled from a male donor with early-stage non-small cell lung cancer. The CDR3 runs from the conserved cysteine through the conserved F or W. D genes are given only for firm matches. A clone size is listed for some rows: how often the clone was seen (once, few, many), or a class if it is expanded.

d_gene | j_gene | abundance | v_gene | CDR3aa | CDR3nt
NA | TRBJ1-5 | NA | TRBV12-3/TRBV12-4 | CASSFGRNQPQHF | TGTGCCAGCAGTTTCGGGCGCAATCAGCCCCAGCATTTT
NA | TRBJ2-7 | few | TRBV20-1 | CSARDRRGVGEQYF | TGCAGTGCTAGAGATCGACGAGGGGTTGGGGAGCAGTACTTC
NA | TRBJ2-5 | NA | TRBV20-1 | CSACPHQETQYF | TGCAGTGCTTGCCCCCACCAAGAGACCCAGTACTTC
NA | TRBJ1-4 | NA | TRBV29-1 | CSVSPGRSDEKLFF | TGCAGCGTCTCACCGGGACGGTCGGATGAAAAACTGTTTTTT
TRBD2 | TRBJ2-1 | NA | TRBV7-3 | CASSGIAGQNEQFF | TGTGCCAGCAGCGGGATAGCGGGGCAAAATGAGCAGTTCTTC
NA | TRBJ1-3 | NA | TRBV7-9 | CASSLKDMGSGNTIYF | TGTGCCAGCAGCTTAAAGGACATGGGATCTGGAAACACCATATATTTT
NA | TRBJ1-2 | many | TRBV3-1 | CASSQGFQASDFYGYTF | TGTGCCAGCAGCCAAGGTTTTCAGGCCTCCGACTTCTATGGCTACACCTTC
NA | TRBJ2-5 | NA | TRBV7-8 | CASSLLGVQETQYF | TGTGCCAGCAGCTTACTGGGGGTTCAAGAGACCCAGTACTTC
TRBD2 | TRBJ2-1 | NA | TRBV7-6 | CASSRLAGDRYNEQFF | TGTGCCAGCAGCCGACTAGCGGGAGATCGCTACAATGAGCAGTTCTTC
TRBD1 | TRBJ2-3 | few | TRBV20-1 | CSARGVPGQSTDTQYF | TGCAGTGCTAGAGGCGTCCCGGGACAGAGCACAGATACGCAGTATTTT
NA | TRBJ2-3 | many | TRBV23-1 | CASSHTGNTQYF | TGCGCCAGCAGTCACACAGGAAATACGCAGTATTTT
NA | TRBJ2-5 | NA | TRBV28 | CASSRDWRAQETQYF | TGTGCCAGCAGCAGGGACTGGCGGGCCCAAGAGACCCAGTACTTC
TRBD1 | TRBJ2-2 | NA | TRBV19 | CASGDRAAPNTGELFF | TGTGCCAGTGGGGACAGGGCCGCTCCGAACACCGGGGAGCTGTTTTTT
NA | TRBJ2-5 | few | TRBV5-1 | CASSLTTAAETQYF | TGCGCCAGCAGCCTGACGACGGCAGCGGAGACCCAGTACTTC
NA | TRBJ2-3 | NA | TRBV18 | CASSRNGEDTQYF | TGTGCCAGCTCACGGAACGGGGAAGATACGCAGTATTTT
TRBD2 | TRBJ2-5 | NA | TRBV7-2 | CASSSRLAGGGKTQYF | TGTGCCAGCAGCTCAAGACTAGCGGGAGGAGGGAAGACCCAGTACTTC
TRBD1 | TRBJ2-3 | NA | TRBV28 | CASSPPGQGFTDTQYF | TGTGCCAGCAGTCCCCCGGGACAGGGATTCACAGATACGCAGTATTTT
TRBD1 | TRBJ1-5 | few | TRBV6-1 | CASSVQGAINQPQHF | TGTGCCAGCAGTGTACAGGGGGCCATAAATCAGCCCCAGCATTTT
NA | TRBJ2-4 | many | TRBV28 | CASSFGDIQYF | TGTGCCAGCAGTTTCGGGGACATTCAGTACTTC
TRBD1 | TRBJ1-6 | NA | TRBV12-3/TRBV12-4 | CASGSGQGNSPLHF | TGTGCCAGCGGTTCGGGACAGGGGAATTCACCCCTCCACTTT
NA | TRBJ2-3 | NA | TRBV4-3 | CASSPPGAATQYF | TGCGCCAGCAGCCCACCAGGGGCGGCTACGCAGTATTTT
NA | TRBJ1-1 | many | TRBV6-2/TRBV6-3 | CASSPAGAAIGPSTEAFF | TGTGCCAGCAGTCCCGCCGGGGCAGCCATCGGTCCGAGCACTGAAGCTTTCTTT
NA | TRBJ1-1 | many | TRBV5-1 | CASSGGPTMNTEAFF | TGCGCCAGCAGCGGGGGGCCCACCATGAACACTGAAGCTTTCTTT
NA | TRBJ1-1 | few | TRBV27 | CASRRQESEAFF | TGTGCCAGCAGACGACAGGAATCTGAAGCTTTCTTT
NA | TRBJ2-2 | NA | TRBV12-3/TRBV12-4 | CASSRTEAGELFF | TGTGCCAGCAGCCGCACAGAGGCCGGGGAGCTGTTTTTT
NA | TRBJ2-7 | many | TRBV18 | CASSPQASSYEQYF | TGTGCCAGCTCACCCCAGGCGAGCTCCTACGAGCAGTACTTC
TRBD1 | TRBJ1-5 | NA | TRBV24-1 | CATSDTTGGMQPQHF | TGTGCCACCAGTGATACGACAGGGGGTATGCAGCCCCAGCATTTT
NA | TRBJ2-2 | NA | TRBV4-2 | CASSLGGEAGELFF | TGTGCCAGCAGCCTAGGAGGGGAAGCCGGGGAGCTGTTTTTT
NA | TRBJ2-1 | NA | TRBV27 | CASSLLAGNEQFF | TGTGCCAGCAGTTTATTGGCCGGGAATGAGCAGTTCTTC
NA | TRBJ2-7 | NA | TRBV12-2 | CASRLLLVRESTYEQYF | TGTGCAAGTCGCTTACTTCTCGTCAGAGAATCAACCTACGAGCAGTACTTC
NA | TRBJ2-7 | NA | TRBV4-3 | CASSQQGTRATYEQYF | TGCGCCAGCAGCCAGCAGGGGACCAGGGCCACCTACGAGCAGTACTTC
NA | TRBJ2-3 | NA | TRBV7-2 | CASSLMGRRVSDTQYF | TGTGCCAGCAGCTTAATGGGTCGTAGGGTTTCTGATACGCAGTATTTT
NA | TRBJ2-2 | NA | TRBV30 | CAWSVQQGEVGELFF | TGTGCCTGGAGTGTACAGCAGGGGGAGGTCGGGGAGCTGTTTTTT
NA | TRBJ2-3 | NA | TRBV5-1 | CASSLRLGSPTDTQYF | TGCGCCAGCAGCCTACGTCTGGGATCTCCCACAGATACGCAGTATTTT